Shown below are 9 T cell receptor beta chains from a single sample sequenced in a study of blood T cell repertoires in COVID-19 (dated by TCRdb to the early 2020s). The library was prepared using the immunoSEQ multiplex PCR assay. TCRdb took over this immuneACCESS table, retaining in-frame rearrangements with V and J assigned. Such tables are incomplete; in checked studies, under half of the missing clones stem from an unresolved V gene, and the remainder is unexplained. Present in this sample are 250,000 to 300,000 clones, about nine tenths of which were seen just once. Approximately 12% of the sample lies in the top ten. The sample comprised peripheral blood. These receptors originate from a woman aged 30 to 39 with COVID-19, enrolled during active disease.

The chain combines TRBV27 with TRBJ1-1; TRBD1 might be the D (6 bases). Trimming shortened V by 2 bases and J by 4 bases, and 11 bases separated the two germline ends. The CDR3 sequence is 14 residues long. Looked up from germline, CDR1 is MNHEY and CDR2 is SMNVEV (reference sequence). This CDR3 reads CASSLGGSITEAFF. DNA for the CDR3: TGTGCCAGCAGTTTAGGGGGCTCGATCACTGAAGCTTTCTTT.

CDR3 bases: TGTGCCAGCAGCTTACAGGGGCCCGCTGAAGCTTTCTTT. Protein sequence: CASSLQGPAEAFF. The chain links TRBV7-2 to TRBJ1-1; TRBD1 is a possible D gene (6 bases). The CDR3 is made up of 13 amino acids. Trimming removed 2 bases from V and 6 bases from J, with 10 bases in between. Germline loops: CDR1 SGHTA, CDR2 FQGNSA.

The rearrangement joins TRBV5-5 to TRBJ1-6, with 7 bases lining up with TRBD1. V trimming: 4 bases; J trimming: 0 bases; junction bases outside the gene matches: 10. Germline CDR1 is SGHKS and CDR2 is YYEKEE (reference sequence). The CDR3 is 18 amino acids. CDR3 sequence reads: CASSLGQSGYSYNSPLHF. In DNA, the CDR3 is TGTGCCAGCAGCCTGGGACAGTCAGGATACTCCTATAATTCACCCCTCCACTTT.

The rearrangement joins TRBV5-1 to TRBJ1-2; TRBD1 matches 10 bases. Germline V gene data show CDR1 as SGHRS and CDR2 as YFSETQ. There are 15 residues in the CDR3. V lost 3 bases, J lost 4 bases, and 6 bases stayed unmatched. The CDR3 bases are TGCGCCAGCAGCTCGGGACAGGGGAATACCTATGGCTACACCTTC. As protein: CASSSGQGNTYGYTF.

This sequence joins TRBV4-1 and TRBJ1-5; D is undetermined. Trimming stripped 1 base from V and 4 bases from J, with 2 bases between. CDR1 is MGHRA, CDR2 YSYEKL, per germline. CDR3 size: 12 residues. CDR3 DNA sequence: TGCGCCAGCAGCCAAGCAAATCAGCCCCAGCATTTT. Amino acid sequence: CASSQANQPQHF.

The CDR3: CASSPDRRVTEAFF. In DNA form, the CDR3 reads TGTGCCAGCAGCCCAGACAGACGCGTCACTGAAGCTTTCTTT. The rearrangement links TRBV7-9 to TRBJ1-1, with D perhaps matching TRBD1 (5 bases). The CDR3 is made up of 14 amino acids. Germline V gene lookup returns CDR1 SEHNR and CDR2 FQNEAQ (reference sequence). Trimming took off 5 bases at V and 4 bases at J, with 14 bases between the two ends.

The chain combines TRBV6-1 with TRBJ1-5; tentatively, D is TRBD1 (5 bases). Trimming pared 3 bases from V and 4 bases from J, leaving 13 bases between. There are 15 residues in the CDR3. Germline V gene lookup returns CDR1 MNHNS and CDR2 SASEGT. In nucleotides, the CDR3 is TGTGCCAGCAGTGATCCCCAGGGTGGGAATCAGCCCCAGCATTTT. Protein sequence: CASSDPQGGNQPQHF.

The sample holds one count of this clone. CDR3 bases: TGTGCCAGCAGTTTACGTCGGTTCGAGCAGTACTTC. Translated, it gives CASSLRRFEQYF. The chain employs TRBV12-3 or TRBV12-4 and TRBJ2-7; D gene ambiguous. The V end lost 2 bases, the J end lost 6 bases, and 8 bases lay between the germline ends. The CDR3 contains 12 residues.

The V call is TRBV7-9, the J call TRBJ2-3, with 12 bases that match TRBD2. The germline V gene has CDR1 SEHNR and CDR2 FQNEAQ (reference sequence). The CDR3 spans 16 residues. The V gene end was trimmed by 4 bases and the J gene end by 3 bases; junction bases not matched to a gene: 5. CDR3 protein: CASSSLAGGPTDTQYF. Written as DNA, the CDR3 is TGTGCCAGCAGCTCGCTAGCGGGGGGGCCTACAGATACGCAGTATTTT. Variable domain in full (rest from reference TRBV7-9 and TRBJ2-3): DTGVSQNPRHKITKRGQNVTFRCDPISEHNRLYWYRQTLGQGPEFLTYFQNEAQLEKSRLLSDRFSAERPKGSFSTLEIQRTEQGDSAMYLCASSSLAGGPTDTQYFGPGTRLTVL.